This T cell receptor beta chain is drawn from a study of early T cells in non-severe SARS-CoV-2 infection (dated by TCRdb to the early 2020s). Regarding the complete study: Because TCR sequencing was done on bulk RNA from unsorted whole blood, the alpha and beta chains could not be paired.

The study was a case-control design nested within a healthcare worker cohort in London, UK, with weekly nasopharyngeal swab PCR tests and blood sampling. Healthcare workers were recruited during the week of the UK lockdown, between 23 and 31 March 2020, and followed weekly for up to roughly 15 weeks. To note about this clonotype: What this receptor recognizes is not known. The sample holds no much larger clone one base away, and base qualities are not on file.

The library was built by means of 5' RACE. The sequencer was a NextSeq 500. In the TCR library protocol, unique molecular identifiers were attached to individual cDNA molecules to correct for PCR bias and sequencing error. Sequencing covered both TCR alpha and beta chains, and within each sample the abundances of alpha and beta sequences were tightly co-correlated. The published analysis was carried out like this. Decombinator V4 was used to annotate TCR sequences for V gene, J gene and CDR3. TCRs were defined as expanded if a significant change between any two time points was detected under a Poisson model with p below 0.0001. TCR abundances were normalised to the total number of TCRs sequenced per sample and were expressed as counts per million. MAIT TCRs were defined by TRAV1-2 paired with TRAJ12, TRAJ20 or TRAJ33, and iNKT TCRs by TRAV10 paired with TRAJ18. VDJdb, accessed on 1 November 2021, was searched for TCRs annotated for CMV, EBV and SARS-CoV-2, and TCRs annotated for more than one antigen were excluded. In TCRdb, the public reads were trimmed at Q25 with fastp and aligned with MiXCR, with productive beta chains retained. When rows share a CDR3 protein, they turn into one entry using the most common DNA and genes. V and J calls and clone size were set by TCRdb, not the authors. The sample has 65,000 to 70,000 distinct CDR3 sequences on record, around 9.9% of them singletons. The ten largest clones capture approximately 5.9% of the sample.

The paper as a whole reports these results and caveats: Matching against VDJdb was skewed toward anti-spike CD8 responses, likely underestimated virus-specific expansions, and missed private and CD4 specificities.

CDR1 and CDR2 are read off the germline V gene (reference sequence) as MNHEY and SMNVEV. Spanning cysteine to phenylalanine, the CDR3 consists of 17 amino acids. Just CDR3 DNA is preserved here, 51 bases in frame from base 1. The junction shows trimming of 5 bases on V and 4 bases on J, and the gene matches do not reach 11 bases of it. The receptor comes from an adult who was a healthcare worker with PCR-confirmed SARS-CoV-2 infection or an uninfected control (not recorded which). The chain is made from TRBV27 and TRBJ2-5; 12 central nucleotides agree with TRBD2. The sequencing input was whole blood. The sequence in DNA is TGTGCCAGCAGTCCCCTCCTTGCTAGCGGGAGGGGAGAGACCCAGTACTTC. It translates to CASSPLLASGRGETQYF.